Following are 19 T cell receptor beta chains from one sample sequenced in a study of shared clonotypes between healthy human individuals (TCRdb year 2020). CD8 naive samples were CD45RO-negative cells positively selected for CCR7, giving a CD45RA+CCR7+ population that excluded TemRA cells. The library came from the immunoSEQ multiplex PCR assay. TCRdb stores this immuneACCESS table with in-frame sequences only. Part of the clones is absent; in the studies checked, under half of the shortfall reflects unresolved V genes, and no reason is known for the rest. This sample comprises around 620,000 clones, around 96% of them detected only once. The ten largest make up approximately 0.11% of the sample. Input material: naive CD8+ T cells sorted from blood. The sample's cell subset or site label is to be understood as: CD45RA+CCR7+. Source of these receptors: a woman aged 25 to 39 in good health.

CDR3 DNA sequence: TGTGCCAGCAGCTTATCCGTTGATGGACAGGGGATCGCCATCGACTATGGCTACACCTTC. Its protein product is CASSLSVDGQGIAIDYGYTF. The J gene is TRBJ1-2, the V gene TRBV13, with 9 bases identical to TRBD1. This CDR3 is 20 amino acids long. J lost 3 bases, V lost 2 bases, and 19 bases had no gene match. In germline, CDR1 is PRHDT, CDR2 FYEKMQ (reference sequence).

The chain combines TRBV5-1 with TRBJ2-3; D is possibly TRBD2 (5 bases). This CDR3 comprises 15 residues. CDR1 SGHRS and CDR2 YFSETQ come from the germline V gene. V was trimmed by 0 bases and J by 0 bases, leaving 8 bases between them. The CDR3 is CASSLVSASTDTQYF. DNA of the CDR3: TGCGCCAGCAGCTTGGTTAGCGCTAGCACAGATACGCAGTATTTT.

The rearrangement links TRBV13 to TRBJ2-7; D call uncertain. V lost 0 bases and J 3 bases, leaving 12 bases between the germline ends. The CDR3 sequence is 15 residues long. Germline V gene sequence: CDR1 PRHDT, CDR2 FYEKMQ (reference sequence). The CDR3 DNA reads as TGTGCCAGCAGCTTAGGCCGGCTACCAGACTACGAGCAGTACTTC. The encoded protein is CASSLGRLPDYEQYF.

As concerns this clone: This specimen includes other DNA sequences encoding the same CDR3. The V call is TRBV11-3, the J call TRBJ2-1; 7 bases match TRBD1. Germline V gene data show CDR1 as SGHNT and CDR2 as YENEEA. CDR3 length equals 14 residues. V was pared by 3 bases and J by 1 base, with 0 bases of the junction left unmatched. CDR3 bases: TGTGCCAGCAGCTTGACAGGGTCCTACAATGAGCAGTTCTTC. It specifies CASSLTGSYNEQFF.

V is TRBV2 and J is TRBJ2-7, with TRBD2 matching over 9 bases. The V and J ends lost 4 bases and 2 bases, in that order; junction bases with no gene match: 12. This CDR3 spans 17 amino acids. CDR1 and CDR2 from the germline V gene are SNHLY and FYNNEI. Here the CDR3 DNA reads TGTGCCAGCAGTGTTATTTCCTCGACTAGCGGAGCCTACGAGCAGTACTTC. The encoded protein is CASSVISSTSGAYEQYF. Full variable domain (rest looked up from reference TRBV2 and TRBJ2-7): EPEVTQTPSHQVTQMGQEVILRCVPISNHLYFYWYRQILGQKVEFLVSFYNNEISEKSEIFDDQFSVERPDGSNFTLKIRSTKLEDSAMYFCASSVISSTSGAYEQYFGPGTRLTVT.

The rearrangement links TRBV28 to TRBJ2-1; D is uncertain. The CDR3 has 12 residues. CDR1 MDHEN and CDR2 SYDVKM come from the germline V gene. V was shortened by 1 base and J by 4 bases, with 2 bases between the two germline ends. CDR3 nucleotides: TGTGCCAGCAGTTTATTGTACAATGAGCAGTTCTTC. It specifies CASSLLYNEQFF.

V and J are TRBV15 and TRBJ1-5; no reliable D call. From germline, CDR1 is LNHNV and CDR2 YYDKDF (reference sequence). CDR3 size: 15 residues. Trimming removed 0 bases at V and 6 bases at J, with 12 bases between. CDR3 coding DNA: TGTGCCACCAGCAGAGATGGGTCCCGGGGTCAGCCCCAGCATTTT. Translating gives CATSRDGSRGQPQHF. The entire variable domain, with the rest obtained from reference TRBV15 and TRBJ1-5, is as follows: DAMVIQNPRYQVTQFGKPVTLSCSQTLNHNVMYWYQQKSSQAPKLLFHYYDKDFNNEADTPDNFQSRRPNTSFCFLDIRSPGLGDTAMYLCATSRDGSRGQPQHFGDGTRLSIL.

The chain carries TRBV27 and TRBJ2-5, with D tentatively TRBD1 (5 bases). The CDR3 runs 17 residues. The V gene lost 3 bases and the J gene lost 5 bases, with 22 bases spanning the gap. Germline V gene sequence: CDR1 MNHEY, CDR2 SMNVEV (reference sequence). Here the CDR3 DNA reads TGTGCCAGCAGTTTGTATCCCCCAGGGAACCCTCTGGAGACCCAGTACTTC. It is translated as CASSLYPPGNPLETQYF.

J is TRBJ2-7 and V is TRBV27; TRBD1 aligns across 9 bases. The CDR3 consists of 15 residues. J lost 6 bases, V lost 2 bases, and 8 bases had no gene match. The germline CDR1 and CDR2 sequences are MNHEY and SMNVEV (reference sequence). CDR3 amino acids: CASSLMGQGRVEQYF. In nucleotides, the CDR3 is TGTGCCAGCAGTTTAATGGGACAGGGAAGGGTCGAGCAGTACTTC.

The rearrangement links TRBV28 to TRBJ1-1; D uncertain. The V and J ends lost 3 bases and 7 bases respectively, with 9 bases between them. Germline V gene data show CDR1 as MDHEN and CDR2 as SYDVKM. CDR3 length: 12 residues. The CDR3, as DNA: TGTGCCAGCAGTTTGAAAAGGCATGAAGCTTTCTTT. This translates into CASSLKRHEAFF.

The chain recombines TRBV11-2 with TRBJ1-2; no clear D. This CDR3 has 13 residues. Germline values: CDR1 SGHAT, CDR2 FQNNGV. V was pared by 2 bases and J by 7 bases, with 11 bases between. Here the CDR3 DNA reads TGTGCCAGCAGCTTATCCGGGGATCCTGGCTACACCTTC. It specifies CASSLSGDPGYTF.

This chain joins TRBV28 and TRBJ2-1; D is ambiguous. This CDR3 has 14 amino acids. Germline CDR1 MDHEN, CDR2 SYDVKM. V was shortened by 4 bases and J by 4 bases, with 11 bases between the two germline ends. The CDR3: CASSSSTNYNEQFF. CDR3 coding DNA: TGTGCCAGCAGTTCATCGACAAATTACAATGAGCAGTTCTTC.

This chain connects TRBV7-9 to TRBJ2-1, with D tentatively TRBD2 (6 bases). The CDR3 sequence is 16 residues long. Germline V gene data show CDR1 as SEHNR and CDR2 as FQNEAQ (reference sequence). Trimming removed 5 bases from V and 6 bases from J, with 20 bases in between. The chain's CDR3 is CASSPGDREYLNEQFF. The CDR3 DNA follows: TGTGCCAGCAGCCCTGGGGATCGGGAGTACCTCAATGAGCAGTTCTTC.

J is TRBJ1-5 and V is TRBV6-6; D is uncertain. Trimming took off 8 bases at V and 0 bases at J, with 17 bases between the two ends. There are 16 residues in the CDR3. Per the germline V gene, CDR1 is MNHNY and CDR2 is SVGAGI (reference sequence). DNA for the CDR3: TGTGCCAGCGGTTCGACGGCCCAATATAGCAATCAGCCCCAGCATTTT. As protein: CASGSTAQYSNQPQHF.

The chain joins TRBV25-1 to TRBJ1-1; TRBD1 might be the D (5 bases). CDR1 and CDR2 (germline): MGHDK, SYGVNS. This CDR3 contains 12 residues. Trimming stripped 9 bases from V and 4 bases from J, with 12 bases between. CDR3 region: CASAFGGTEAFF. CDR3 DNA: TGTGCCAGTGCTTTCGGGGGCACTGAAGCTTTCTTT.

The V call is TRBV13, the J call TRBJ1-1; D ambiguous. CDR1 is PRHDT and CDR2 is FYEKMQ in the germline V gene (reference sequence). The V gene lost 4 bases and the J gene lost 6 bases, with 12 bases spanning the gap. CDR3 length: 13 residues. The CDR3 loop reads CASSWGRTPEAFF. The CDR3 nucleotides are TGTGCCAGCAGCTGGGGTAGAACGCCTGAAGCTTTCTTT.

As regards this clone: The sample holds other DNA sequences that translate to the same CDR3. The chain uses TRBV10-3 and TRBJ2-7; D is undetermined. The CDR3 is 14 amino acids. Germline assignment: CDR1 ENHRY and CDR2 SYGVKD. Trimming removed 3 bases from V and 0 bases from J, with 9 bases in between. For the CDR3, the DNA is TGTGCCATCAGTGAAGGCAAGAGCTCCTACGAGCAGTACTTC. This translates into CAISEGKSSYEQYF.

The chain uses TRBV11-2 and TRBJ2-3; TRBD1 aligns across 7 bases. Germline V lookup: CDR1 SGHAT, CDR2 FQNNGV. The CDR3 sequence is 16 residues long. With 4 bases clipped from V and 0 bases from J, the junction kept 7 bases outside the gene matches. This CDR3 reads CASSWTGRFSTDTQYF. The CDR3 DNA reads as TGTGCCAGCAGCTGGACAGGTCGCTTTAGCACAGATACGCAGTATTTT.

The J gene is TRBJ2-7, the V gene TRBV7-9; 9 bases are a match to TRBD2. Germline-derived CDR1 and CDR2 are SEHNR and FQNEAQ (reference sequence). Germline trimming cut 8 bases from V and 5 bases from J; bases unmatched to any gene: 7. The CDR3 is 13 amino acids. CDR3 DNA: TGTGCCAGCTCGGCGGGAGGGCCTGACGAGCAGTACTTC. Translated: CASSAGGPDEQYF.